Sequencing of this T cell receptor beta chain was carried out in a study of blood T cell repertoires in COVID-19. For the study at large: Acute and convalescent COVID-19 specimens originated in the United States, Italy and Spain.

In terms of age and location, participants ranged from about 18 to 90 years and lived in roughly 22 US areas. Sequenced by immunoSEQ multiplex PCR; TCRdb stores in-frame clones only, minus some. The repertoire has about 200,000 clones, 65% to 85% of them found once; the top ten carry 7.5%. Trimming pared 9 bases from V and 10 bases from J, leaving 16 bases between. CDR3 length equals 13 residues. The germline gives CDR1 MNHEY, CDR2 SMNVEV (reference sequence). The V and J genes are TRBV27 and TRBJ1-6, with a tentative D call TRBD1 (6 bases). This TCR was sampled from a man aged 35-49 years who had recovered from COVID-19. Input material: PBMCs or T cells enriched from blood (not recorded which). The CDR3 nucleotides read TGTGCCAGTAGCTTGATGGGGGCGTCACCCCTCCACTTT. It encodes CASSLMGASPLHF.